The 20 T cell receptor beta chains reported below all come from one sample, sequenced in a study of blood T cell repertoires in COVID-19. This table comes from immunoSEQ multiplex PCR, and its TCRdb copy is limited to in-frame clones, with some not included. Among about 78,000 clones listed, 90% were seen once. Sequencing was carried out using peripheral blood. The receptors shown here come from a woman aged 80 or over with acute or convalescent COVID-19.

The chain carries TRBV5-1 and TRBJ1-1; no firm D call. V dropped 6 bases and J dropped 5 bases, with 14 bases sitting between them. Germline CDR1 is SGHRS and CDR2 is YFSETQ. The CDR3 loop spans 13 amino acids. CDR3 loop: CASTDGVRTEAFF. As DNA, the CDR3 is TGCGCCAGCACCGATGGAGTGCGGACTGAAGCTTTCTTT.

CDR3 loop: CASSLLGGPHTDTQYF. The CDR3 DNA reads as TGCGCCAGCAGCTTGTTGGGGGGGCCCCACACAGATACGCAGTATTTT. The chain couples TRBV5-1 to TRBJ2-3; maybe TRBD2 (7 bases). The germline gives CDR1 SGHRS, CDR2 YFSETQ. V lost 1 base, J lost 2 bases, and 14 bases lay in between. CDR3 size: 16 residues. The whole variable domain, filled in from reference TRBV5-1 and TRBJ2-3, reads KAGVTQTPRYLIKTRGQQVTLSCSPISGHRSVSWYQQTPGQGLQFLFEYFSETQRNKGNFPGRFSGRQFSNSRSEMNVSTLELGDSALYLCASSLLGGPHTDTQYFGPGTRLTVL.

The chain couples TRBV5-4 to TRBJ1-5; D unresolved. The CDR3 has 14 residues. Germline CDR1 and CDR2: SGHNT and YYREEE (reference sequence). V was cut by 0 bases and J by 7 bases, with 11 bases left in between. The CDR3 DNA is TGTGCCAGCAGCTTGGCTCGGGGAATACAGCCCCAGCATTTT. It translates to CASSLARGIQPQHF.

The V gene is TRBV7-9, the J gene TRBJ2-7; TRBD2 is a possible D gene (5 bases). CDR1 and CDR2 from the germline V gene are SEHNR and FQNEAQ (reference sequence). The CDR3 is 13 amino acids. Trimming stripped 5 bases from V and 0 bases from J, with 8 bases between. CDR3 region: CASSPTSSYEQYF. The CDR3 region has the DNA TGTGCCAGCAGCCCAACTAGCTCCTACGAGCAGTACTTC.

The chain joins TRBV9 to TRBJ1-1; 10 positions match TRBD1. Trimming removed 3 bases from V and 0 bases from J; junction bases left unmatched: 8. Germline values: CDR1 SGDLS, CDR2 YYNGEE. CDR3 length: 17 amino acids. This CDR3 reads CASSGGTGVVMNTEAFF. CDR3 DNA sequence: TGTGCCAGCAGCGGGGGGACAGGGGTGGTTATGAACACTGAAGCTTTCTTT. Full variable domain (outside the CDR3, taken from reference TRBV9 and TRBJ1-1): DSGVTQTPKHLITATGQRVTLRCSPRSGDLSVYWYQQSLDQGLQFLIQYYNGEERAKGNILERFSAQQFPDLHSELNLSSLELGDSALYFCASSGGTGVVMNTEAFFGQGTRLTVV.

The gene calls are TRBV24-1 and TRBJ2-5; 8 bases fit TRBD2. Per germline, CDR1 KGHDR and CDR2 SFDVKD. CDR3 length equals 14 residues. The CDR3 sequence is CASTSGEARETQYF. The CDR3 DNA reads as TGTGCTTCAACTAGCGGTGAAGCTAGGGAGACCCAGTACTTC.

The DNA for the CDR3 is TGTGCCAGCAGGGGACTAGCGGGGGATTTTGATACGCAGTATTTT. Residues: CASRGLAGDFDTQYF. The rearrangement joins TRBV2 to TRBJ2-3; 14 positions agree with TRBD2. CDR1 is SNHLY, CDR2 FYNNEI, per germline. V lost 6 bases, J lost 6 bases, and 5 bases stayed unmatched. There are 15 residues in the CDR3.

This sequence joins TRBV19 and TRBJ1-5; unclear D gene. Germline CDR1 LNHDA, CDR2 SQIVND (reference sequence). Trimming removed 2 bases at V and 4 bases at J, with 12 bases between. The CDR3 covers 15 residues. The CDR3 DNA reads TGTGCCAGTAGTATACTCTTGACACGAAATCAGCCCCAGCATTTT. Residues: CASSILLTRNQPQHF.

The rearrangement links TRBV2 to TRBJ1-4, with D maybe TRBD1 (6 bases). Germline V gives CDR1 SNHLY, CDR2 FYNNEI. The CDR3 is 14 amino acids. The V and J ends lost 3 bases and 6 bases respectively, with 11 bases between them. In DNA, the CDR3 is TGTGCCAGCAGTGATCAGGGGCCCGATGAAAAACTGTTTTTT. Its protein is CASSDQGPDEKLFF.

The chain has TRBV15 and TRBJ2-3; TRBD1 aligns across 9 bases. The V segment lost 2 bases and the J segment 5 bases; nucleotides outside the gene matches: 8. The germline gives CDR1 LNHNV, CDR2 YYDKDF (reference sequence). The CDR3 extends over 16 amino acids. CDR3 nucleotides: TGTGCCACCAGCAGAACCTCACAGGGGGCAGGAGATACGCAGTATTTT. Protein sequence: CATSRTSQGAGDTQYF. Variable domain in full (rest from reference TRBV15 and TRBJ2-3): DAMVIQNPRYQVTQFGKPVTLSCSQTLNHNVMYWYQQKSSQAPKLLFHYYDKDFNNEADTPDNFQSRRPNTSFCFLDIRSPGLGDTAMYLCATSRTSQGAGDTQYFGPGTRLTVL.

The gene calls are TRBV4-1 and TRBJ2-3; TRBD2 might be the D (7 bases). Germline CDR1 reads MGHRA; CDR2 reads YSYEKL. This CDR3 has 16 amino acids. V was clipped by 2 bases and J by 2 bases, with 14 bases between them. Written as DNA, the CDR3 is TGCGCCAGCAGCCAAACAAGGGGGGGCCCCACAGATACGCAGTATTTT. Translated: CASSQTRGGPTDTQYF.

V and J are TRBV5-1 and TRBJ2-1, with D possibly TRBD1 on 6 matching bases. The V end was cut by 4 bases, the J end by 10 bases, with 18 bases between. The CDR3 length is 14 residues. Germline CDR1 is SGHRS and CDR2 is YFSETQ. The CDR3 bases are TGCGCCAGCAGCCCCGAAACAGGGCTGGGGGAGCAGTTCTTC. Translating gives CASSPETGLGEQFF.

The chain employs TRBV29-1 and TRBJ2-5, with TRBD2 matching over 11 bases. There are 15 residues in the CDR3. Trimming at V came to 6 bases and at J to 0 bases, leaving 6 bases not matched to a gene. The germline gives CDR1 SQVTM, CDR2 ANQGSEA. This CDR3 reads CSVASGRPDQETQYF. CDR3 DNA sequence: TGCAGCGTAGCTAGCGGGAGGCCCGACCAAGAGACCCAGTACTTC.

This chain uses TRBV28 with TRBJ2-1, with 9 bases aligning to TRBD1. V lost 5 bases to trimming and J lost 7 bases; unmatched junction nucleotides: 12. This CDR3 has 16 amino acids. Germline V gene lookup returns CDR1 MDHEN and CDR2 SYDVKM. The CDR3 loop is CASSPPPGQGKNEQFF. CDR3 nucleotides: TGTGCCAGCAGTCCCCCCCCGGGACAGGGCAAGAATGAGCAGTTCTTC.

This clone was picked up a small number of times. The V gene is TRBV7-9, the J gene TRBJ1-1, with TRBD1 as a possible D gene (5 bases). The CDR3 sequence is 16 residues long. Germline CDR1 and CDR2: SEHNR and FQNEAQ (reference sequence). Deletions cut 10 bases from V and 0 bases from J, with 21 bases between. CDR3 bases: TGTGCCACCGACCTCGAACGGGGGTTCATGAACACTGAAGCTTTCTTT. This codes for CATDLERGFMNTEAFF. Together with reference TRBV7-9 and TRBJ1-1, the CDR3 gives the full variable domain: DTGVSQNPRHKITKRGQNVTFRCDPISEHNRLYWYRQTLGQGPEFLTYFQNEAQLEKSRLLSDRFSAERPKGSFSTLEIQRTEQGDSAMYLCATDLERGFMNTEAFFGQGTRLTVV.

This clone has more than one count but fewer than ten. This chain joins TRBV5-5 and TRBJ2-3; the D gene is possibly TRBD2 (6 bases). This CDR3 contains 16 residues. Trimming left V 2 bases short and J 0 bases short, with 13 bases between. CDR1 is SGHKS and CDR2 is YYEKEE in the germline V gene (reference sequence). CDR3 coding DNA: TGTGCCAGCAGCTTACTAGCTACCCCTAGCACAGATACGCAGTATTTT. Amino acids: CASSLLATPSTDTQYF.

The chain is built from TRBV3-1 (or the pseudogene TRBV3-2) and TRBJ1-5; D gene unclear. V was shortened by 3 bases and J by 7 bases, with 7 bases between the two germline ends. This CDR3 is built from 12 residues. From germline, CDR1 is LGHDT and CDR2 YNNKEL (reference sequence). CDR3 region: CASSHLRQPQHF. DNA of the CDR3: TGTGCCAGCAGCCATTTACGGCAGCCCCAGCATTTT.

This rearrangement joins TRBV4-1 to TRBJ2-7; 10 bases fit TRBD1. The ends lost 5 bases at V and 6 bases at J; junction bases unmatched: 10. This CDR3 has 15 residues. Per the germline V gene, CDR1 is MGHRA and CDR2 is YSYEKL. Here the CDR3 DNA reads TGCGCCAGCAGCAAAGGGACAGGGGCTTCCCGCGAGCAGTACTTC. This codes for CASSKGTGASREQYF.

The chain carries TRBV5-1 and TRBJ1-1, with 9 nucleotides matching TRBD1. This CDR3 has 12 amino acids. Per the germline V gene, CDR1 is SGHRS and CDR2 is YFSETQ. The V and J ends lost 4 bases and 10 bases, in that order; junction bases with no gene match: 5. This chain's CDR3 is CASSVTTGGAFF. The CDR3 region has the DNA TGCGCCAGCAGCGTGACGACAGGGGGAGCTTTCTTT.

This chain connects TRBV28 to TRBJ2-1; 12 nucleotides align to TRBD2. This CDR3 is built from 15 residues. Unmatched junction bases numbered 4, after V lost 5 bases and J lost 5 bases. Germline CDR1 reads MDHEN; CDR2 reads SYDVKM. The CDR3 bases are TGTGCCAGCAGTATCGGACTAGCGGGAAACAATGAGCAGTTCTTC. Encoded protein: CASSIGLAGNNEQFF.